This T cell receptor (beta chain) came from a study of T cells expressing NK-cell markers. Regarding the study as a whole: Among four donors, these clonotypes also ranked first in the CD3+CD56-NKG2C+ fraction.

TCRdb reprocessed the 5' RACE reads; each CDR3 protein has one entry and no DNA is given. In total, the table holds tens of thousands of distinct CDR3 sequences. To note about this clonotype: Its antigen is not identified.

The TCR originated in a woman aged 18 to 69 in good health. Material: blood T cells: a sorted CD56 or NKG2C T cell subset, CD4+ or CD8+ T cells, or bulk PBMC T cells (not recorded which).

CDR3 sequence: CASVQPVTDTQYF. This chain uses TRBV12-3 or TRBV12-4 with TRBJ2-3. The CDR3 sequence is 13 residues long.